The 5 T cell receptor beta chains presented below share a single source sample, sequenced in a study of T cells in women clearing cervical HPV infection. Sequencing was performed with immunoSEQ multiplex PCR; in TCRdb, only in-frame clones are kept and a portion is missing. This sample's table has about 34,000 clones. Sequences were obtained from blood buffy coat. The receptors originated from a woman between 18 and 70 years old with a cervical HPV16 infection that either progressed to CIN3+ or cleared (not recorded which).

Concerning this clone: The read comes to an end 3 residues before the CDR3 does, leaving the germline J gene to fill in the end. The J gene is TRBJ2-3, the V gene TRBV7-6, with 7 bases fitting TRBD2. Germline lookup yields CDR1 SGHVS and CDR2 FNYEAQ. The V segment lost 0 bases and the J segment 1 base; nucleotides outside the gene matches: 1. CDR3 length: 15 amino acids. The part of the CDR3 DNA that was read is TGTGCCAGCAGCTTAGCGGCGGGGGGCACAGATACG. This encodes CASSLAAGGTDT. The complete CDR3 reads CASSLAAGGTDTQYF. Full variable domain (missing parts from reference TRBV7-6 and TRBJ2-3): GAGVSQSPRYKVTKRGQDVALRCDPISGHVSLYWYRQALGQGPEFLTYFNYEAQQDKSGLPNDRFSAERPEGSISTLTIQRTEQRDSAMYRCASSLAAGGTDTQYFGPGTRLTVL.

Comments on this clone: The CDR3 extends 3 residues past the end of the read, so its final part is completed from the germline J gene. The sample has other DNA sequences that encode this CDR3 too. The chain joins TRBV7-3 to TRBJ2-7, with 9 positions matching TRBD2. Trimming at V came to 1 base and at J to 6 bases, leaving 7 bases not matched to a gene. Germline assignment: CDR1 SGHTA and CDR2 FQGTGA. The CDR3 length is 15 residues. The sequenced CDR3 bases are TGTGCCAGCAGCTTAAGGCCTAGCGGGACCGGCGAG. Translated: CASSLRPSGTGE. The whole CDR3 sequence is CASSLRPSGTGEQYF.

With respect to this clone: The read gets to within 3 residues of the CDR3 end, and the germline J gene fills in the rest. J is TRBJ2-7 and V is TRBV7-9; 9 bases agree with TRBD1. The CDR3 is made up of 14 amino acids. CDR1 is SEHNR, CDR2 FQNEAQ, per germline (reference sequence). Losses at the gene ends were 1 base for V and 2 bases for J; bases not matched to a gene: 0. The CDR3 sequence: CASSLGTGAYEQYF. The CDR3 bases that were read are TGTGCCAGCAGCTTAGGGACAGGGGCCTACGAG.

Details on this clone: From the germline J gene comes the end of the CDR3, since the read stops 3 residues before it. The chain joins TRBV2 to TRBJ2-3, with D perhaps matching TRBD2 (5 bases). The length of the CDR3 is 15 residues. V dropped 8 bases and J dropped 3 bases, with 18 bases sitting between them. Germline lookup yields CDR1 SNHLY and CDR2 FYNNEI. CDR3 residues: CASATSTRPTDTQYF. The sequenced CDR3 bases are TGTGCCAGCGCCACAAGCACTAGACCGACAGATACG.

On this clone: The read ends 3 residues shy of where the CDR3 ends; the end is completed using the germline J gene. This chain joins TRBV4-1 and TRBJ1-3; no definite D call. Per the germline V gene, CDR1 is MGHRA and CDR2 is YSYEKL. The ends were cut back, 1 base at V and 0 bases at J, with 10 bases in the middle. This CDR3 has 16 residues. CDR3 sequence reads: CASSQVHSLSGNTIYF. The part of the CDR3 DNA that was read is TGCGCCAGCAGCCAAGTGCACTCTCTCTCTGGAAACACC.